This T cell receptor (beta chain) was identified during a study of blood T cell repertoires in COVID-19. Study-level background: There were acute and convalescent COVID-19 samples, and they came from the United States, Italy and Spain. T cells, B-cell-depleted T cells, or PBMCs provided the cDNA or gDNA that served as material.

Per the study methods: The authors estimated nucleated cell counts from reference gene primer amplification. TCRdb's table, derived via immunoSEQ multiplex PCR, lists solely in-frame clones and lacks some. The V and J calls and clone size are taken from that table; D and trimming were inferred from the DNA. The sample gives 200,000 or so clones, around 79% of which show up once; 15% to 20% is in the top ten. In the case of this clone: The junction departs from germline at one end; a sequencing error may be responsible.

Looked up from germline, CDR1 is KGHSH and CDR2 is LQKENI. The CDR3 has 12 residues. The sequence was obtained from a man in his sixties with active or convalescent COVID-19. V usage is TRBV18 and J usage is TRBJ2-7; 9 bases are shared with TRBD2. The material sequenced was peripheral blood. As DNA, the CDR3 is TGTGCCAGCTCCCTGACTAGCGGATTTTCGCACTTC. Its protein product is CASSLTSGFSHF.